Listed here are 10 T cell receptor beta chains from one sample, sequenced in a study of blood T cell repertoires in COVID-19. The protocol was immunoSEQ multiplex PCR, while the TCRdb copy is restricted to in-frame clones and leaves out a portion. The sample carries a few hundred thousand clones, just under 85% recorded once. Sample: peripheral blood. The receptors derive from a man at least 80 years old with acute or convalescent COVID-19.

The chain joins TRBV10-1 to TRBJ1-1, with unresolved D. This CDR3 has 16 amino acids. Per germline, CDR1 WNHNN and CDR2 SYGVQD (reference sequence). Trimming took off 1 base at V and 6 bases at J, with 18 bases between the two ends. The CDR3 sequence is CASSEFILVRDPEAFF. As DNA, the CDR3 is TGCGCCAGCAGTGAGTTTATCCTTGTGAGGGATCCTGAAGCTTTCTTT.

The chain links TRBV19 to TRBJ2-2, with 16 bases aligning to TRBD2. The CDR3 covers 18 residues. V gave up 3 bases and J gave up 2 bases; unmatched junction bases: 3. Germline loops: CDR1 LNHDA, CDR2 SQIVND (reference sequence). Written as DNA, the CDR3 is TGTGCCAGTAGTATCGGGACTAGCGGGAGGGTAAACACCGGGGAGCTGTTTTTT. Its protein is CASSIGTSGRVNTGELFF.

J is TRBJ1-1 and V is TRBV14; D remains ambiguous. With 6 bases removed from V and 2 bases from J, the gap between germline ends came to 10 bases. Germline V lookup: CDR1 SGHDN, CDR2 FVKESK. This CDR3 spans 13 amino acids. The CDR3 here is CASSRVPNTEAFF. In DNA form, the CDR3 reads TGTGCCAGCAGTCGAGTACCTAACACTGAAGCTTTCTTT.

This sequence joins TRBV27 and TRBJ2-3; tentatively, D is TRBD2 (5 bases). Trimming left V 2 bases short and J 2 bases short, with 11 bases between. CDR1 and CDR2 from the germline V gene are MNHEY and SMNVEV (reference sequence). The CDR3 covers 15 residues. CDR3 sequence (DNA): TGTGCCAGCAGTTTAGTTGCGGGCCCCACAGATACGCAGTATTTT. Translated, it gives CASSLVAGPTDTQYF.

V is TRBV5-6 and J is TRBJ2-3, with 8 bases fitting TRBD2. Germline lookup yields CDR1 SGHDT and CDR2 YYEEEE. The CDR3 spans 13 residues. The V and J ends lost 10 bases and 4 bases, in that order; junction bases with no gene match: 8. The CDR3 region is CAFGAGGPDTQYF. The DNA for the CDR3 is TGTGCCTTTGGGGCGGGGGGCCCAGATACGCAGTATTTT.

J is TRBJ2-7 and V is TRBV20-1, with TRBD2 matching 8 bases. Germline values: CDR1 DFQATT, CDR2 SNEGSKA (reference sequence). V gave up 3 bases and J gave up 6 bases; unmatched junction bases: 4. The CDR3 covers 12 residues. Here the CDR3 DNA reads TGCAGTGCTAGTCAGGGACTAGTCGAGCAGTACTTC. This codes for CSASQGLVEQYF.

The gene calls are TRBV12-5 and TRBJ1-5; 12 bases map to TRBD1. V shed 0 bases, J shed 3 bases, and the junction held 15 bases outside the gene matches. CDR3 length: 21 residues. Germline CDR1 is LGHNT and CDR2 is FRNRAP. CDR3 in amino acids: CASGLVQLGTGGEEFNQPQHF. The CDR3 DNA reads TGTGCTAGTGGTTTGGTTCAATTAGGGACAGGGGGCGAAGAATTCAATCAGCCCCAGCATTTT. Full variable domain (missing parts from reference TRBV12-5 and TRBJ1-5): DARVTQTPRHKVTEMGQEVTMRCQPILGHNTVFWYRQTMMQGLELLAYFRNRAPLDDSGMPKDRFSAEMPDATLATLKIQPSEPRDSAVYFCASGLVQLGTGGEEFNQPQHFGDGTRLSIL.

The chain has TRBV29-1 and TRBJ1-2; 8 positions agree with TRBD1. The CDR3 consists of 13 residues. V lost 7 bases, J lost 2 bases, and 6 bases stayed unmatched. Germline-derived CDR1 and CDR2 are SQVTM and ANQGSEA. The CDR3 loop reads CSDRTGPNYGYTF. DNA of the CDR3: TGCAGCGACCGGACAGGGCCCAACTATGGCTACACCTTC.

The chain has TRBV5-8 and TRBJ1-5; 7 positions agree with TRBD1. This CDR3 is 15 amino acids long. V gave up 2 bases and J gave up 0 bases; unmatched junction bases: 2. The germline V gene has CDR1 SGHTS and CDR2 YDEGEE. The CDR3 sequence: CASSFRTGSNQPQHF. CDR3 nucleotides: TGTGCCAGCAGCTTTAGGACAGGTAGCAATCAGCCCCAGCATTTT.

This chain links TRBV5-5 with TRBJ1-1; D gene ambiguous. The CDR3 runs 13 residues. V shed 6 bases and J shed 0 bases, with 9 bases lying between them. Germline V gene lookup returns CDR1 SGHKS and CDR2 YYEKEE (reference sequence). As DNA, the CDR3 is TGTGCCAGCACCCTTACACTGAACACTGAAGCTTTCTTT. Encoded protein: CASTLTLNTEAFF.